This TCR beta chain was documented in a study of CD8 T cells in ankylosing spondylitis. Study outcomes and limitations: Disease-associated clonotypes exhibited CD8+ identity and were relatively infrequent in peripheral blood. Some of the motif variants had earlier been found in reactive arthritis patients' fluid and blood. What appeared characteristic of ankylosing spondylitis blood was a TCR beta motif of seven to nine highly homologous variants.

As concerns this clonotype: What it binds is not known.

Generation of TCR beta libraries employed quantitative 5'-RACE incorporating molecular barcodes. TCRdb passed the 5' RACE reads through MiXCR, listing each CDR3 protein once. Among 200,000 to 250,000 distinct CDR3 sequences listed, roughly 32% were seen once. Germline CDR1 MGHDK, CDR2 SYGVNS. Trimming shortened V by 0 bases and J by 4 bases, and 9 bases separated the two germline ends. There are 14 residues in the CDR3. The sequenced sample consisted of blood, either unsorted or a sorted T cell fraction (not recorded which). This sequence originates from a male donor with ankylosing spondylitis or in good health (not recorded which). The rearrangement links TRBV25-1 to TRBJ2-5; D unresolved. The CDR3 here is CASSEYLLGETQYF. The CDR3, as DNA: TGTGCCAGCAGTGAATATCTCTTGGGAGAGACCCAGTACTTC.